This TCR beta chain was captured in a study of cytomegalovirus exposure and HLA in healthy donors. At the level of the study: Most genotyped donors, 75% to 85% of some 400, had Caucasian-associated genetic ancestry. Points from the study as a whole: TCR beta V segments were, for the most part, productive about 87% or about 30% of the time in an earlier analysis.

The CDR3 has 13 amino acids. The V end lost 2 bases, the J end lost 4 bases, and 6 bases lay between the germline ends. Germline lookup yields CDR1 PRHDT and CDR2 FYEKMQ (reference sequence). A note on this clone: Its antigen is still unknown.

The PCR used 60 Vbeta and 13 Jbeta primers. Only in-frame clones appear in the TCRdb table, and some are missing; sequencing was by immunoSEQ multiplex PCR. The sample carries 200,000 to 250,000 clones, around 85% recorded once. The sequence was collected from a girl aged 2-10 years in good health and CMV-seronegative. This rearrangement joins TRBV13 to TRBJ2-1, with D possibly matching TRBD1 (5 bases). Material for sequencing was PBMCs. CDR3 loop: CASSLPGYNEQFF. The CDR3 region has the DNA TGTGCCAGCAGCTTACCAGGGTACAATGAGCAGTTCTTC.